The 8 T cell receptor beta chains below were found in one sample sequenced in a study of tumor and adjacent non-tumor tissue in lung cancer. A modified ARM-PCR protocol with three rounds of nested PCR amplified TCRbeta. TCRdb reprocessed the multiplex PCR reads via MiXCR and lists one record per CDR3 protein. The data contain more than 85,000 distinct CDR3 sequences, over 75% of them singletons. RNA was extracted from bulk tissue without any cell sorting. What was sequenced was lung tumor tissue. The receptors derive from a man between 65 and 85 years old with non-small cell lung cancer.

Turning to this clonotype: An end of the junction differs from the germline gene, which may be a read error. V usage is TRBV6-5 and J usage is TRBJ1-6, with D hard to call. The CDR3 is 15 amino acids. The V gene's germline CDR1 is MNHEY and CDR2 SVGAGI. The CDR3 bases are TGTGCCAGCAATTACTCTTCTCGGATTAATTCACCCCTCCACTTT. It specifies CASNYSSRINSPLHF.

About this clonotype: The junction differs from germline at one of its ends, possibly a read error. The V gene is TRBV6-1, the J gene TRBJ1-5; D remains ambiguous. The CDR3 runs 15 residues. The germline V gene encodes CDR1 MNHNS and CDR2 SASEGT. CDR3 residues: CDSSRGCGSNQPHHF. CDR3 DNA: TGTGACAGCAGTAGAGGGTGTGGTAGCAATCAGCCCCATCATTTT.

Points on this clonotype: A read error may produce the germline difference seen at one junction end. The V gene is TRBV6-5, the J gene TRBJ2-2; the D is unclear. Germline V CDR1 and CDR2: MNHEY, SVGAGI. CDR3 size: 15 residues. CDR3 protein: CDSIYLRRAARELFF. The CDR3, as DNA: TGTGACAGCATTTACCTCCGAAGGGCCGCCCGGGAGCTGTTTTTT.

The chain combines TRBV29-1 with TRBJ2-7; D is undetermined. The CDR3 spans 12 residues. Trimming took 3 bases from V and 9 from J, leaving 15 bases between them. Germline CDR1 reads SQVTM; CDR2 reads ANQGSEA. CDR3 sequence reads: CSVDDGSFGQYF. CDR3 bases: TGCAGCGTTGATGATGGTTCCTTCGGGCAGTACTTC.

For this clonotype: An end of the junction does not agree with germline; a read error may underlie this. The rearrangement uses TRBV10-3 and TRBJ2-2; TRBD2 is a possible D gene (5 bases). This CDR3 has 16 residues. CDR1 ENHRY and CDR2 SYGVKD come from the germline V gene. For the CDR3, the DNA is TGTGTCATCACTGGGCGGGCTGCCCCGGGTACCGGGGAGCTGTTATTT. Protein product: CVITGRAAPGTGELLF.

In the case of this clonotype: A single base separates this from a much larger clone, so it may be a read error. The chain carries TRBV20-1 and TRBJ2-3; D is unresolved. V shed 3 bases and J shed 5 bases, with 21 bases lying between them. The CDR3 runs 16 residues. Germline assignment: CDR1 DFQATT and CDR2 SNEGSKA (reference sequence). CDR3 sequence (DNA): TGCAGTGCTAGTCCACCCGATCGACTCGTCATAGATACGCAGTATTTT. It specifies CSASPPDRLVIDTQYF.

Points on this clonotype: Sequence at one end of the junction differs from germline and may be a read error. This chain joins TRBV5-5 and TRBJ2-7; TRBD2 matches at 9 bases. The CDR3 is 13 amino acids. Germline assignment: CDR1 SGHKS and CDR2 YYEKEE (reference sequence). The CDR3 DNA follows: TGTGCCAGCCAAAGGGCGGGGGGGAACGAACAGTACTTC. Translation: CASQRAGGNEQYF.

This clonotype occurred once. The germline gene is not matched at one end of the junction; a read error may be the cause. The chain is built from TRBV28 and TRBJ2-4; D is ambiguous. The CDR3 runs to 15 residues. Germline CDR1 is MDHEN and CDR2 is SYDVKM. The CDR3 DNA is TGTGTCAGCAGTTTATATCCTCTAGGCATAAACATTCAGTACTTC. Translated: CVSSLYPLGINIQYF.